What follows is one T cell receptor (beta chain) and its context. Its target is unknown. Clones were sequenced by immunoSEQ multiplex PCR, and TCRdb holds only the in-frame ones, with some missing. The sample has about 110,000 clones; 89% are singletons. In every patient, relapse followed autologous stem cell transplantation, while exposure to brentuximab vedotin differed. These data belong to a study of PD-1 blockade in classical Hodgkin lymphoma. Study-wide results and limits: Before treatment, TCR diversity in newly diagnosed patients was reportedly lower than in healthy donors.

V lost 2 bases to trimming and J lost 0 bases, with 10 bases between them. The CDR3 extends over 16 amino acids. Germline CDR1 and CDR2: SGHAT and FQNNGV. The clonotype originates from a human donor with classical Hodgkin lymphoma. The chain employs TRBV11-2 and TRBJ2-2; D ambiguous. The material sequenced was peripheral blood mononuclear cells (PBMCs), taken before the second cycle of nivolumab. The DNA of the CDR3 is TGTGCCAGCAGCTTATTGTCAAGGGCGAACACCGGGGAGCTGTTTTTT. Encoded protein: CASSLLSRANTGELFF.